The clone carrying this TCR beta chain was detected only a few times. Libraries were prepared by immunoSEQ multiplex PCR; TCRdb keeps only in-frame clonotypes and omits some of them. The table shows 310,000 or so clones, with nearly 90% occurring only once. This sample is part of a study of blood T cell repertoires in COVID-19. Study-wide context: PBMCs, B-cell-depleted T cells, or T cells were the source of the cDNA or gDNA that made up the material.

CDR3 length: 15 residues. The V segment lost 11 bases and the J segment 8 bases; nucleotides outside the gene matches: 17. The germline V gene encodes CDR1 KGHDR and CDR2 SFDVKD. Cohort assignment relied on participant-reported clinical history. The rearrangement links TRBV24-1 to TRBJ2-1; 7 bases match TRBD2. The clonotype was recovered from a woman between 25 and 40 years old who had recovered from COVID-19. Sequencing was carried out using PBMCs or T cells enriched from blood (not recorded which). The CDR3 DNA follows: TGTGCCATCGCTCGGGGAGGGACTTCGGACGATGAGCAGTTCTTC. This encodes CAIARGGTSDDEQFF.